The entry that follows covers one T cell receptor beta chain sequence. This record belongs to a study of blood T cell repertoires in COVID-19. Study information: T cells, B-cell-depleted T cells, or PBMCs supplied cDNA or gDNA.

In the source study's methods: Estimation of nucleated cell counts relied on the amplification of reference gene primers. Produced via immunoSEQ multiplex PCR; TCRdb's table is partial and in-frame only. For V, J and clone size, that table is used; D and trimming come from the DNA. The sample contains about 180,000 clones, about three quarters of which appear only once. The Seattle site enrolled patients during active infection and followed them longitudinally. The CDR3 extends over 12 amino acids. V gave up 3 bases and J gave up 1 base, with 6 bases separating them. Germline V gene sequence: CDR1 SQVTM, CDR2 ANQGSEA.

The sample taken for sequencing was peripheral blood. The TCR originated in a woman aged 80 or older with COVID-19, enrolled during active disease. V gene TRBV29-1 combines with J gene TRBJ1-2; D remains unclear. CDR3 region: CSVDVFNYGYTF. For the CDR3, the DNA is TGCAGCGTTGATGTCTTTAACTATGGCTACACCTTC. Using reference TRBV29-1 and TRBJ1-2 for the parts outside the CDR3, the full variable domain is SAVISQKPSRDICQRGTSLTIQCQVDSQVTMMFWYRQQPGQSLTLIATANQGSEATYESGFVIDKFPISRPNLTFSTLTVSNMSPEDSSIYLCSVDVFNYGYTFGSGTRLTVV.